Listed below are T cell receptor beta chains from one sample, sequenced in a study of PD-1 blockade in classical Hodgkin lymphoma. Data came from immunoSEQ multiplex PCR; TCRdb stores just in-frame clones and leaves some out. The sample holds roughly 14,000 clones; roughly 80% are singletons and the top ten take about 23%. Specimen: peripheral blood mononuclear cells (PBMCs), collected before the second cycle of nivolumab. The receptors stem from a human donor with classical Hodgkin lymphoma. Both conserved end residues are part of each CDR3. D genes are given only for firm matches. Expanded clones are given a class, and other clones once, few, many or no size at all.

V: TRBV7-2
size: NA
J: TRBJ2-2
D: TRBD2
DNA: TGTGCCAGCAGTTTCCCGGGACTAGCGGGCACCGGGGAGCTGTTTTTT
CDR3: CASSFPGLAGTGELFF

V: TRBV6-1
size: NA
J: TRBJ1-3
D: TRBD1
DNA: TGTGCCAGCAGTGTAGGGACAGAAGTCCTCTGGGGTGGAAACACCATATATTTT
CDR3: CASSVGTEVLWGGNTIYF

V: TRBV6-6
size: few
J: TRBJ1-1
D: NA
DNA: TGTGCCAGCAGTTACTCGATGACGGGGGAGGCTTTCTTT
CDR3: CASSYSMTGEAFF

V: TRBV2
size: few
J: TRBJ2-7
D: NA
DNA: TGTGCCAGCAGTGGTGGGGCCCCCTACGAGCAGTACTTC
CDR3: CASSGGAPYEQYF

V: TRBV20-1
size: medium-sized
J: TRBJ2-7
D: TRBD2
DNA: TGCAGTGCTAGCGGGGGGTACGAGCAGTACTTC
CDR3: CSASGGYEQYF

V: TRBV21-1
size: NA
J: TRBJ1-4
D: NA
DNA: TGTGCCAGCAGAGGAGGGGGTCGGAATAATGAAAAACTGTTTTTT
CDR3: CASRGGGRNNEKLFF

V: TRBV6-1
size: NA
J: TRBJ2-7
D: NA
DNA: TGTGCCAGCAGTGAATTGGGTTCCTACGAGCAGTACTTC
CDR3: CASSELGSYEQYF

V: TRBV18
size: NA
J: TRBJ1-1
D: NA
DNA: TGTGCCAGCTCTGAGGAAACGGCCACTGAAGCTTTCTTT
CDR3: CASSEETATEAFF

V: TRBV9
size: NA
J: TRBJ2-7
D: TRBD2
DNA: TGTGCCAGCAGCGGATCCGCGGGAGGACCCAACACCCTCTACGAGCAGTACTTC
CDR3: CASSGSAGGPNTLYEQYF

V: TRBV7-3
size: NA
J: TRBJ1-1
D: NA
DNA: TGTGCCAGCAGCTTAACAGGGCGTGGGGGCACTGAAGCTTTCTTT
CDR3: CASSLTGRGGTEAFF

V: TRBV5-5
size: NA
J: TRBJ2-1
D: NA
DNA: TGTGCCAGCAGCTGGGGGGAGTGGGAGAAGAATGAGCAGTTCTTC
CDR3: CASSWGEWEKNEQFF

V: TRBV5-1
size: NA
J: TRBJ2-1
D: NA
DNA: TGCGCCAGCAGCACGTCCTTGGCCACGACGTACAATGAGCAGTTCTTC
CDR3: CASSTSLATTYNEQFF

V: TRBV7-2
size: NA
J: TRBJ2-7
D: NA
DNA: TGTGCCAGCAGCCCAGGGCCGTCCGCGGAGCAGTACTTC
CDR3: CASSPGPSAEQYF

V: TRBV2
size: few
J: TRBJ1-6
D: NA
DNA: TGTGCCAGCCTTCGGGGGGGTCGGGGGGCACCCCTCCACTTT
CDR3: CASLRGGRGAPLHF

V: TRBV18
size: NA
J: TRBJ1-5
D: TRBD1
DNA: TGTGCCAGCTCACATCTACAGGGGGGTCCGGCCCAGCATTTT
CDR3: CASSHLQGGPAQHF

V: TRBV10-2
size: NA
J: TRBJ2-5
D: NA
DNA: TGCGCCAGCAGCAGGGTTAGGGAGACCCAGTACTTC
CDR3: CASSRVRETQYF

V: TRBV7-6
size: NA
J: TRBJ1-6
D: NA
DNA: TGTGCCAGCAGCTTAGAGGGGAGGGGAAGCTCCTATAATTCACCCCTCCACTTT
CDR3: CASSLEGRGSSYNSPLHF

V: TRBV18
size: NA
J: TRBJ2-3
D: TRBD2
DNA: TGTGCCAGCTCATCGGGACTAGGGGAGACAGATACGCAGTATTTT
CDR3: CASSSGLGETDTQYF

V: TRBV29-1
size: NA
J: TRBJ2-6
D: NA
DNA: TGCAGCGTCCGATACGCTGGGGCCAACGTCCTGACTTTC
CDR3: CSVRYAGANVLTF

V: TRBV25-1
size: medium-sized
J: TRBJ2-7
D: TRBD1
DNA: TGTGCCAGCAGCCGGGACAGGGGTAGCTACGAGCAGTACTTC
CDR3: CASSRDRGSYEQYF

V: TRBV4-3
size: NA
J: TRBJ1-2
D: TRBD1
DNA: TGCGCCAGCAGCCAAGATCTGGGACAGGGCTTTGGCTATGGCTACACCTTC
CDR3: CASSQDLGQGFGYGYTF

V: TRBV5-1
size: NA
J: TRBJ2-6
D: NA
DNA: TGCGCCAGCAGCTTCTCTGGGGCCAACGTCCTGACTTTC
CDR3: CASSFSGANVLTF

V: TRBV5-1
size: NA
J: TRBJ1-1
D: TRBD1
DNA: TGCGCCAGCAGCGCGACAGGGGGCGGGAACACTGAAGCTTTCTTT
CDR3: CASSATGGGNTEAFF

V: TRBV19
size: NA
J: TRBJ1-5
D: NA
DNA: TGTGCCAGTAGTATGTCGGCACCGAATCAGCCCCAGCATTTT
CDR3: CASSMSAPNQPQHF

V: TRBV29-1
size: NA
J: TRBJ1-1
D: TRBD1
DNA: TGCAGCGCCAGGGACAGGGCGATCATCATGAACACTGAAGCTTTCTTT
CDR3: CSARDRAIIMNTEAFF

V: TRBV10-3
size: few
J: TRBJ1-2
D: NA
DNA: TGTGCCATCAGTGAGGACAGGACTTATGGCTACACCTTC
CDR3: CAISEDRTYGYTF

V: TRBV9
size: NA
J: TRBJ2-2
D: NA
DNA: TGTGCCAGCAGGGGATTGAACACCGGGGAGCTGTTTTTT
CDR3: CASRGLNTGELFF

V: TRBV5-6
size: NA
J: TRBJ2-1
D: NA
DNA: TGTGCCAGCAGCTTGGACAGGCGGTTCGGGGTCTTC
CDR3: CASSLDRRFGVF